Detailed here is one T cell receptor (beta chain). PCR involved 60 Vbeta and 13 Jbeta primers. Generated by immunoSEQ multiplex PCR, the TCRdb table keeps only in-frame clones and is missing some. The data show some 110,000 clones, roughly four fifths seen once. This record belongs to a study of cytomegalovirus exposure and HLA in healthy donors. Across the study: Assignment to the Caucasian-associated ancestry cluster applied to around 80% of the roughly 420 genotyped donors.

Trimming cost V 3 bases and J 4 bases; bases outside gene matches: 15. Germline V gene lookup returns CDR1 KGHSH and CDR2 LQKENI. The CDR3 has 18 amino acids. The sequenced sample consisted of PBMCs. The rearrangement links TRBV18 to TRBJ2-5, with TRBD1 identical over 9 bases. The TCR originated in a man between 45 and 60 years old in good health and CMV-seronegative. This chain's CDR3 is CASSPAVGGTGTGETQYF. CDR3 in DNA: TGTGCCAGCTCACCCGCCGTGGGGGGGACAGGGACAGGAGAGACCCAGTACTTC.